What follows are 22 T cell receptor beta chains derived from one specimen sequenced in a study of post-analysis software for immune sequencing data. General observations from the study: Patients carried four or five TRBV segments more frequently than controls did, and TRBV5-6, TRBV5-1 and TRBV20-1 were among them.

These receptors have no known antigen. Prepared TCR beta cDNA libraries contained unique molecular identifiers. TCRdb recomputed calls from the PCR reads with MiXCR, one row per CDR3 protein. The sample shows almost 700,000 distinct CDR3 sequences, approximately 59% of them seen only once. Sequenced: blood. These receptors came from a girl aged 2-10 years with multiple sclerosis.

This sequence joins TRBV10-1 and TRBJ2-1; no clear D. CDR3 length: 15 amino acids. Germline V gene sequence: CDR1 WNHNN, CDR2 SYGVQD (reference sequence). Trimming removed 4 bases from V and 0 bases from J, with 10 bases in between. CDR3 residues: CASSGTDYSYNEQFF. The CDR3, as DNA: TGCGCCAGCAGTGGTACCGATTACTCCTACAATGAGCAGTTCTTC.

With respect to this clonotype: At one end, the junction sequence differs from germline, possibly due to a read error. The chain has TRBV6-1 and TRBJ2-7; 8 bases line up with TRBD1. CDR1 and CDR2 from the germline V gene are MNHNS and SASEGT. The CDR3 is 15 residues long. CDR3 sequence: CTSSEYGQGIDEQYF. The DNA of the CDR3 is TGTACCAGCAGTGAATATGGACAGGGTATCGACGAGCAGTACTTC.

This clonotype was picked up a small number of times. The chain joins TRBV5-4 to TRBJ2-5; D may match TRBD1 or TRBD2 (6 bases each). There are 16 residues in the CDR3. The germline gives CDR1 SGHNT, CDR2 YYREEE (reference sequence). V was trimmed by 0 bases and J by 2 bases, leaving 14 bases between them. The CDR3 here is CASSLAGRGGQETQYF. The CDR3 DNA reads TGTGCCAGCAGCTTGGCGGGTCGAGGGGGGCAAGAGACCCAGTACTTC.

This chain joins TRBV9 and TRBJ2-7, with a tentative D call TRBD2 (5 bases). The CDR3 consists of 12 residues. V gave up 2 bases and J gave up 9 bases, with 12 bases separating them. Germline V lookup: CDR1 SGDLS, CDR2 YYNGEE. The CDR3 DNA reads as TGTGCCAGCAGCGTCGGGGATACTAGGCAGTACTTC. This translates into CASSVGDTRQYF. Variable domain in full (rest from reference TRBV9 and TRBJ2-7): DSGVTQTPKHLITATGQRVTLRCSPRSGDLSVYWYQQSLDQGLQFLIQYYNGEERAKGNILERFSAQQFPDLHSELNLSSLELGDSALYFCASSVGDTRQYFGPGTRLTVT.

The DNA of the CDR3 is TGTGCCACCCAACAAGAAACTCAGGACCCCGGTACGCAGTATTTT. Protein product: CATQQETQDPGTQYF. V is TRBV10-3 and J is TRBJ2-3, with unresolved D. The CDR3 has 15 amino acids. Between the trimmed V and J ends, which lost 10 bases and 8 bases, there was a span of 25 bases. Germline CDR1 ENHRY, CDR2 SYGVKD.

The chain combines TRBV2 with TRBJ2-1, with 12 bases lining up with TRBD2. V lost 7 bases and J lost 2; bases outside the gene matches: 3. CDR1 SNHLY and CDR2 FYNNEI come from the germline V gene. There are 15 residues in the CDR3. The CDR3 DNA reads as TGTGCCAGCAAGACTAGCGGGGGACCCTACAATGAGCAGTTCTTC. Its protein product is CASKTSGGPYNEQFF.

This chain joins TRBV4-3 and TRBJ1-1; the D is unclear. Trimming cost V 4 bases and J 1 base, with 10 bases left between them. The CDR3 contains 14 residues. CDR1 and CDR2 from the germline V gene are LGHNA and YSLEER. CDR3 loop: CASSRLTSNTEAFF. CDR3 nucleotides: TGCGCCAGCAGCCGATTAACATCGAACACTGAAGCTTTCTTT.

This clonotype was counted a few times. V and J are TRBV20-1 and TRBJ2-7, with no clear D. Germline V CDR1 and CDR2: DFQATT, SNEGSKA (reference sequence). V was pared by 3 bases and J by 3 bases, with 6 bases between. The CDR3 has 11 residues. CDR3 sequence (DNA): TGCAGTGCTAGGGACGGCTACGAGCAGTACTTC. Encoded protein: CSARDGYEQYF.

The rearrangement joins TRBV6-2 or TRBV6-3 to TRBJ2-1; TRBD2 matches 10 bases. The CDR3 runs 17 residues. With 8 bases clipped from V and 6 bases from J, the junction kept 16 bases outside the gene matches. Germline V gene sequence: CDR1 MNHEY, CDR2 SVGEGT. The CDR3 DNA is TGTGCCAGCGGCCTCGGGGCGCTAGCGGGGGTTAGCAATGAGCAGTTCTTC. It codes for CASGLGALAGVSNEQFF.

This clonotype appeared once. The chain carries TRBV20-1 and TRBJ2-4, with 8 positions matching TRBD1. The better agreement between TRBJ2-7 and the DNA end casts doubt on the J call. The V gene's germline CDR1 is DFQATT and CDR2 SNEGSKA (reference sequence). CDR3 size: 17 residues. CDR3 DNA sequence: TGCAGTGCTAGGAATCCGGGGCGCAGGACAGGGCAATGCGAGCAGTACTTC. Translation: CSARNPGRRTGQCEQYF.

The J gene is TRBJ2-3, the V gene TRBV5-1; D is unclear. Between the trimmed V and J ends, which lost 4 bases and 2 bases, there was a span of 11 bases. Germline V gene data show CDR1 as SGHRS and CDR2 as YFSETQ. The CDR3 covers 14 residues. DNA for the CDR3: TGCGCCAGCAGCCGATTTTATCCCACAGATACGCAGTATTTT. Residues: CASSRFYPTDTQYF. Together with reference TRBV5-1 and TRBJ2-3, the CDR3 gives the full variable domain: KAGVTQTPRYLIKTRGQQVTLSCSPISGHRSVSWYQQTPGQGLQFLFEYFSETQRNKGNFPGRFSGRQFSNSRSEMNVSTLELGDSALYLCASSRFYPTDTQYFGPGTRLTVL.

The genes are TRBV29-1 and TRBJ2-1; 8 bases are a match to TRBD2. The ends lost 4 bases at V and 2 bases at J; junction bases unmatched: 19. In germline, CDR1 is SQVTM, CDR2 ANQGSEA. The CDR3 is 19 amino acids. CDR3 amino acids: CSVVEREITYSGPYNEQFF. The CDR3 bases are TGCAGCGTTGTGGAGCGGGAGATTACCTATAGTGGACCCTACAATGAGCAGTTCTTC.

This rearrangement joins TRBV10-3 to TRBJ1-2, with D possibly TRBD1 on 5 matching bases. Germline V CDR1 and CDR2: ENHRY, SYGVKD. V was trimmed by 3 bases and J by 0 bases, leaving 11 bases between them. The CDR3 is made up of 15 amino acids. CDR3 in DNA: TGTGCCATCAGTGATTCCCGAGGGGCTAACTATGGCTACACCTTC. It is translated as CAISDSRGANYGYTF.

The J gene is TRBJ2-3, the V gene TRBV12-3 or TRBV12-4; 13 positions agree with TRBD2. J was trimmed by 2 bases and V by 3 bases; bases with no gene match: 2. CDR3 length: 16 amino acids. Here the CDR3 DNA reads TGTGCCAGCAGTTTTGGACTAGCGGGGGACACAGATACGCAGTATTTT. It encodes CASSFGLAGDTDTQYF.

In its sample, this clonotype was seen a few times. The V call is TRBV7-9, the J call TRBJ2-1; possible D gene TRBD1, 6 bases. The length of the CDR3 is 16 residues. Trimming removed 2 bases from V and 3 bases from J, with 14 bases in between. CDR1 and CDR2 from the germline V gene are SEHNR and FQNEAQ (reference sequence). As DNA, the CDR3 is TGTGCCAGCAGCTTAATAGTACAGGGCGACTACAATGAGCAGTTCTTC. It translates to CASSLIVQGDYNEQFF.

This chain connects TRBV4-1 to TRBJ2-7; TRBD1 aligns across 11 bases. The CDR3 spans 15 residues. V dropped 2 bases and J dropped 6; count of bases not matched to a gene: 6. Germline-derived CDR1 and CDR2 are MGHRA and YSYEKL. In DNA form, the CDR3 reads TGCGCCAGCAGCCAACAGGACAGGGGGCATGTCGAGCAGTACTTC. Translating it yields CASSQQDRGHVEQYF.

Written as DNA, the CDR3 is TGTGCCAGCAGTTTATTCGGGATCTCTGGGGCCAACGTCCTGACTTTC. Amino acid sequence: CASSLFGISGANVLTF. The chain combines TRBV27 with TRBJ2-6, with D tentatively TRBD2 (5 bases). Germline V lookup: CDR1 MNHEY, CDR2 SMNVEV (reference sequence). This CDR3 has 16 amino acids. V dropped 1 base and J dropped 0 bases, with 7 bases sitting between them.

The chain's CDR3 is CASYSQGANYGYTF. The CDR3 DNA sequence: TGTGCCAGCTACTCTCAGGGGGCGAACTATGGCTACACCTTC. This chain connects TRBV6-6 to TRBJ1-2; 8 bases fit TRBD1. The ends lost 8 bases at V and 2 bases at J; junction bases unmatched: 7. There are 14 residues in the CDR3. From germline, CDR1 is MNHNY and CDR2 SVGAGI (reference sequence).

The chain links TRBV28 to TRBJ1-2; D unclear. Trimming shortened V by 7 bases and J by 2 bases, and 8 bases separated the two germline ends. CDR3 length: 12 residues. The germline V gene has CDR1 MDHEN and CDR2 SYDVKM. The CDR3 sequence is CASTPANYGYTF. DNA of the CDR3: TGTGCCAGCACCCCAGCGAACTATGGCTACACCTTC.

This clonotype was detected only a few times. This sequence joins TRBV20-1 and TRBJ2-7; TRBD2 might be the D (7 bases). Germline V CDR1 and CDR2: DFQATT, SNEGSKA (reference sequence). CDR3 length: 17 residues. Trimming stripped 2 bases from V and 6 bases from J, with 26 bases between. Written as DNA, the CDR3 is TGCAGTGCTAGATCCCGGGGGGCTAGCGTCACAAACCTCGAGCAGTACTTC. Translating it yields CSARSRGASVTNLEQYF.

This clonotype has just a few counts. V is TRBV20-1 and J is TRBJ2-5; D is unclear. V gave up 3 bases and J gave up 3 bases, with 14 bases separating them. The CDR3 runs to 14 residues. Germline CDR1 reads DFQATT; CDR2 reads SNEGSKA (reference sequence). The CDR3 loop reads CSASRPDWEETQYF. For the CDR3, the DNA is TGCAGTGCTAGTCGTCCGGATTGGGAAGAGACCCAGTACTTC.

The J gene is TRBJ2-3, the V gene TRBV12-3 or TRBV12-4; the D is unclear. The ends were cut back, 7 bases at V and 2 bases at J, with 13 bases in the middle. The CDR3 consists of 14 residues. DNA for the CDR3: TGTGCCAGCACTTCACGGCAGGCCACAGATACGCAGTATTTT. Residues: CASTSRQATDTQYF.